This TCR beta chain originates from a study of lymphopenia after photon versus proton radiotherapy. The study, taken as a whole, reports: Proton therapy kept repertoires fairly stable, unlike photons, which gained effector/memory cells. Survival link was tested only in deceased patients; proton benefit remains a possibility. Post-nadir diversity loss with photons came from oligoclonal expansion, particularly CD8+ Temra cells.

Comment on this clone: Its antigen is unknown.

V lost 2 bases, J lost 1 base, and 12 bases lay in between. The CDR3 loop spans 16 amino acids. Germline loops: CDR1 SGDLS, CDR2 YYNGEE. This table comes from immunoSEQ multiplex PCR, and its TCRdb copy is limited to in-frame clones, with some not included. Of around 160,000 clones listed, roughly nine tenths are singletons. This specimen was peripheral blood, taken from a patient treated with photon-based radiotherapy. The rearrangement links TRBV9 to TRBJ2-2; no clear D gene. This TCR came from a man in his fifties with gastric cancer. CDR3 in DNA: TGTGCCAGCAGCGTCGAAGGTCAAGGGAACACCGGGGAGCTGTTTTTT. Its translation is CASSVEGQGNTGELFF.